These 23 T cell receptor beta chains were sequenced from one sample in a study of T-cell reconstitution after alpha-beta-depleted transplantation in children. Unique molecular identifiers were incorporated into the prepared TCRbeta library. Using its own MiXCR run on the PCR reads, TCRdb lists one record per CDR3 protein. Here the sample spans about 440,000 distinct CDR3 sequences, 43% being singletons. Sequenced material: PBMCs, taken before TCRalphabeta/CD19-depleted stem cell transplant. The receptors here all came from a girl aged 2-10 years with aplastic anemia, due to receive a stem cell transplant.

The chain uses TRBV4-1 and TRBJ2-7; D unclear. V lost 1 base and J lost 0, with 13 bases in between. The CDR3 spans 16 residues. CDR1 is MGHRA, CDR2 YSYEKL, per germline. The CDR3 loop reads CASSQGPQTGSYEQYF. The CDR3 region has the DNA TGCGCCAGCAGCCAAGGACCTCAGACGGGCTCCTACGAGCAGTACTTC.

This clonotype was observed a few times. The gene calls are TRBV27 and TRBJ2-7; TRBD1 might be the D (6 bases). Trimming stripped 8 bases from V and 2 bases from J, with 16 bases between. There are 14 residues in the CDR3. Per the germline V gene, CDR1 is MNHEY and CDR2 is SMNVEV (reference sequence). CDR3 residues: CASSRQTGPYEQYF. Written as DNA, the CDR3 is TGTGCCAGCTCAAGGCAGACAGGCCCCTACGAGCAGTACTTC.

The chain couples TRBV30 to TRBJ2-5; D perhaps matches TRBD2 (7 bases). This CDR3 has 12 residues. V was pared by 4 bases and J by 5 bases, with 11 bases between. Germline V lookup: CDR1 GTSNPN, CDR2 SVGIG (reference sequence). The CDR3 region is CAWTQGGETQYF. The CDR3 DNA reads as TGTGCCTGGACACAGGGAGGGGAGACCCAGTACTTC.

This clonotype was seen repeatedly, ten times or more. CDR3: CASQRVGEAFF. DNA for the CDR3: TGTGCCAGCCAGAGGGTAGGTGAAGCTTTCTTT. The J gene is TRBJ1-1, the V gene TRBV6-2 or TRBV6-3; unclear D gene. V lost 8 bases and J 7 bases, leaving 11 bases between the germline ends. The germline V gene has CDR1 MNHEY and CDR2 SVGEGT. This CDR3 comprises 11 residues.

This clonotype showed up many times. This chain joins TRBV4-1 and TRBJ1-1; no clear D gene. CDR1 is MGHRA and CDR2 is YSYEKL in the germline V gene. V lost 3 bases and J lost 1, with 12 bases in between. The length of the CDR3 is 15 residues. The CDR3 spells CASSQMWQPNTEAFF. As DNA, the CDR3 is TGCGCCAGCAGCCAGATGTGGCAGCCGAACACTGAAGCTTTCTTT.

There are many counts of this clonotype. The chain uses TRBV28 and TRBJ2-2; 12 bases agree with TRBD2. V lost 8 bases to trimming and J lost 5 bases; unmatched junction nucleotides: 3. This CDR3 has 14 amino acids. CDR1 is MDHEN and CDR2 is SYDVKM in the germline V gene. CDR3 coding DNA: TGTGCCAGCCTGACTAGCGGGAGAACCGGGGAGCTGTTTTTT. Its translation is CASLTSGRTGELFF.

A single count supports this clonotype. The V and J genes are TRBV28 and TRBJ2-7; D gene ambiguous. Germline CDR1 MDHEN, CDR2 SYDVKM. This CDR3 is 11 amino acids long. Between the trimmed V and J ends, which lost 4 bases and 6 bases, there was a span of 7 bases. CDR3 in DNA: TGTGCCAGCAGTTCACGGGTCGAGCAGTACTTC. Its protein is CASSSRVEQYF.

Many counts were recorded for this clonotype. J is TRBJ2-3 and V is TRBV20-1; TRBD2 matches at 11 bases. Germline CDR1 DFQATT, CDR2 SNEGSKA (reference sequence). The ends lost 0 bases at V and 4 bases at J; junction bases unmatched: 6. The CDR3 runs to 16 residues. As DNA, the CDR3 is TGCAGTGCTAGAGATCAAACTAGCGGGAGAGCAGATACGCAGTATTTT. It encodes CSARDQTSGRADTQYF.

The chain employs TRBV4-1 and TRBJ2-2; D is ambiguous. V was clipped by 5 bases and J by 8 bases, with 15 bases between them. The CDR3 extends over 14 amino acids. Germline lookup yields CDR1 MGHRA and CDR2 YSYEKL. The CDR3 is CASSTRTSPGELFF. The CDR3 bases are TGCGCCAGCAGCACCCGGACCAGCCCAGGGGAGCTGTTTTTT.

J is TRBJ2-1 and V is TRBV20-1; no reliable D call. V was clipped by 5 bases and J by 0 bases, with 11 bases between them. Germline CDR1 DFQATT, CDR2 SNEGSKA (reference sequence). This CDR3 is built from 14 residues. The DNA for the CDR3 is TGCAGTGCTCAGCCCTGGAGCTCCTACAATGAGCAGTTCTTC. Amino acid sequence: CSAQPWSSYNEQFF.

This CDR3 is CASSPSGGGSYNEQFF. CDR3 bases: TGCGCCAGCAGCCCTAGCGGGGGGGGCTCCTACAATGAGCAGTTCTTC. The V call is TRBV4-1, the J call TRBJ2-1; 12 nucleotides agree with TRBD2. Trimming removed 4 bases from V and 0 bases from J; junction bases left unmatched: 1. Germline CDR1 MGHRA, CDR2 YSYEKL. This CDR3 comprises 16 residues.

The chain joins TRBV15 to TRBJ1-5; a possible D gene is TRBD1 (5 bases). The CDR3 spans 14 residues. Germline-derived CDR1 and CDR2 are LNHNV and YYDKDF (reference sequence). Between the trimmed V and J ends, which lost 1 base and 2 bases, there was a span of 6 bases. CDR3 sequence reads: CATSRGGGNQPQHF. The CDR3 bases are TGTGCCACCAGCAGAGGAGGGGGCAATCAGCCCCAGCATTTT. Drawing the rest from reference TRBV15 and TRBJ1-5, the complete variable domain is DAMVIQNPRYQVTQFGKPVTLSCSQTLNHNVMYWYQQKSSQAPKLLFHYYDKDFNNEADTPDNFQSRRPNTSFCFLDIRSPGLGDTAMYLCATSRGGGNQPQHFGDGTRLSIL.

The rearrangement joins TRBV10-3 to TRBJ1-4; no clear D gene. CDR3 length: 13 residues. CDR1 and CDR2 (germline): ENHRY, SYGVKD. Trimming removed 8 bases from V and 6 bases from J, with 13 bases in between. The CDR3 here is CAIARAVDEKLFF. Written as DNA, the CDR3 is TGTGCCATCGCCCGGGCAGTGGATGAAAAACTGTTTTTT.

This clonotype was recorded many times. The V call is TRBV20-1, the J call TRBJ1-5; a weak D match, TRBD1 (5 bases). The CDR3 runs to 15 residues. V lost 0 bases, J lost 7 bases, and 16 bases lay in between. Germline values: CDR1 DFQATT, CDR2 SNEGSKA (reference sequence). The CDR3: CSARETTGQHQPQHF. The CDR3 bases are TGCAGTGCTAGAGAAACAACGGGGCAGCACCAGCCCCAGCATTTT.

The chain joins TRBV15 to TRBJ2-3; 11 bases agree with TRBD2. The CDR3 totals 18 residues. Per germline, CDR1 LNHNV and CDR2 YYDKDF (reference sequence). The V and J ends lost 1 base and 2 bases, in that order; junction bases with no gene match: 8. The DNA for the CDR3 is TGTGCCACCAGCAGAGGTTCAACTAGCGGGGGATACACAGATACGCAGTATTTT. Translating gives CATSRGSTSGGYTDTQYF.

This clonotype was counted ten times or more. The chain carries TRBV12-3 or TRBV12-4 and TRBJ1-2, with 9 nucleotides matching TRBD1. Unmatched junction bases numbered 13, after V lost 4 bases and J lost 4 bases. The CDR3 is 17 residues long. CDR3 sequence (DNA): TGTGCCAGCAGTTGGGCGCGGGACAGGGCGCTTAGCTATGGCTACACCTTC. It codes for CASSWARDRALSYGYTF.

J is TRBJ1-3 and V is TRBV3-1; D is unresolved. The CDR3 length is 14 residues. The V gene's germline CDR1 is LGHDT and CDR2 YNNKEL (reference sequence). V was trimmed by 1 base and J by 4 bases, leaving 8 bases between them. The CDR3 region has the DNA TGTGCCAGCAGCCAAGGCTTACTGGGAAACACCATATATTTT. Its protein product is CASSQGLLGNTIYF.

V usage is TRBV2 and J usage is TRBJ2-2; 10 bases map to TRBD2. Germline-derived CDR1 and CDR2 are SNHLY and FYNNEI. The CDR3 extends over 18 amino acids. With V trimmed by 2 bases and J by 6 bases, 12 bases remained unmatched. The CDR3 here is CASSEWADSGRSPGELFF. The CDR3 bases are TGTGCCAGCAGTGAATGGGCAGATAGCGGGAGGTCGCCCGGGGAGCTGTTTTTT. The variable domain in full, completed from reference TRBV2 and TRBJ2-2, reads EPEVTQTPSHQVTQMGQEVILRCVPISNHLYFYWYRQILGQKVEFLVSFYNNEISEKSEIFDDQFSVERPDGSNFTLKIRSTKLEDSAMYFCASSEWADSGRSPGELFFGEGSRLTVL.

The sample holds a few counts of this clonotype. The chain uses TRBV5-5 and TRBJ2-2; D unclear. V was cut by 6 bases and J by 0 bases, with 12 bases left in between. The CDR3 spans 15 residues. Germline V gives CDR1 SGHKS, CDR2 YYEKEE (reference sequence). The DNA of the CDR3 is TGTGCCAGCACCCCAGCAGACGCGAACACCGGGGAGCTGTTTTTT. Its translation: CASTPADANTGELFF.

V usage is TRBV5-1 and J usage is TRBJ2-3; D is undetermined. The CDR3 extends over 15 amino acids. CDR1 and CDR2 from the germline V gene are SGHRS and YFSETQ. V was cut by 4 bases and J by 0 bases, with 12 bases left in between. CDR3 residues: CASSSAVKSTDTQYF. CDR3 coding DNA: TGCGCCAGCAGCAGTGCCGTTAAGAGCACAGATACGCAGTATTTT.

This clonotype was recorded at least ten times. The chain couples TRBV6-5 to TRBJ2-2; D gene unclear. Germline V gene lookup returns CDR1 MNHEY and CDR2 SVGAGI. The ends were cut back, 5 bases at V and 7 bases at J, with 14 bases in the middle. The CDR3 runs 14 residues. DNA for the CDR3: TGTGCCAGCAGTACTACTGTTCTGGACGGGGAGCTGTTTTTT. It yields the protein CASSTTVLDGELFF.

The chain has TRBV30 and TRBJ2-5; 9 bases match TRBD2. The CDR3 runs 16 residues. The V gene end was trimmed by 0 bases and the J gene end by 5 bases; junction bases not matched to a gene: 10. Germline CDR1 GTSNPN, CDR2 SVGIG (reference sequence). CDR3 nucleotide sequence: TGTGCCTGGAGTGTACTGGCTAGCGGGGTTGGTGAGACCCAGTACTTC. It translates to CAWSVLASGVGETQYF.

The CDR3 loop is CASSLAGAGGYTGELFF. DNA of the CDR3: TGTGCCAGCAGCTTAGCGGGAGCGGGAGGTTACACCGGGGAGCTGTTTTTT. J is TRBJ2-2 and V is TRBV7-2; 9 bases agree with TRBD2. This CDR3 comprises 17 residues. Germline lookup yields CDR1 SGHTA and CDR2 FQGNSA. The V and J ends lost 0 bases and 3 bases, in that order; junction bases with no gene match: 5.